This TCR beta chain stems from a study of CDR3 diversity in severe acne. TCRdb re-called the PCR reads with MiXCR, one entry per CDR3 protein. The table lists 97,000 or so distinct CDR3 sequences, approximately 47% of them singletons. From germline, CDR1 is SGHVS and CDR2 FQNEAQ. Trimming took 5 bases from V and 5 from J; bases not matched to a gene: 9. CDR3 length: 15 amino acids. The rearrangement uses TRBV7-8 and TRBJ2-3; 8 bases are shared with TRBD2. Sequences were obtained from blood. The clonotype originates from a male donor with acne. CDR3 region: CASSPLAVSLDTQYF. The CDR3 coding sequence is TGTGCCAGCAGCCCACTAGCGGTCAGCTTAGATACGCAGTATTTT.